This TCR beta chain appears in the sequencing data of a study of cytomegalovirus exposure and HLA in healthy donors. Study-wide findings and caveats: In presence/absence analyses, roughly uniform sequencing depth across donors was assumed.

Use of 60 Vbeta and 13 Jbeta primers characterized the PCR. Data came from immunoSEQ multiplex PCR; TCRdb stores just in-frame clones and leaves some out. Of about 200,000 clones in the sample, roughly 78% are singletons; the top ten hold 3.5% to 5%. Germline V lookup: CDR1 MNHNS, CDR2 SASEGT. The CDR3 is made up of 17 amino acids. V lost 3 bases, J lost 2 bases, and 19 bases lay in between. In the case of this clone: As yet, its antigen is unknown.

The receptor was derived from a woman in her twenties or thirties in good health and CMV-seropositive. The chain couples TRBV6-1 to TRBJ1-1; maybe TRBD1 (6 bases). Sequenced material: PBMCs. The CDR3 coding sequence is TGTGCCAGCAGTGATGTGAACAGGGTTTCTCCAAACACTGAAGCTTTCTTT. It is translated as CASSDVNRVSPNTEAFF.